The 31 T cell receptor beta chains below were found in one sample sequenced in a study of blood T cell repertoires in COVID-19. Assay: immunoSEQ multiplex PCR; the TCRdb copy retains only in-frame clones and omits some. The sample holds roughly 130,000 clones; around 87% are singletons and the top ten take 3% to 4%. The sample taken for sequencing was peripheral blood. The receptors derive from a woman aged 55-69 years with acute or convalescent COVID-19.

V gene TRBV12-3 or TRBV12-4 combines with J gene TRBJ2-1; D is uncertain. V was cut by 4 bases and J by 8 bases, with 12 bases left in between. The CDR3 is 13 amino acids. The CDR3 sequence: CASSSQVIDEQFF. The CDR3, as DNA: TGTGCCAGCAGTTCCCAGGTAATCGATGAGCAGTTCTTC.

The rearrangement links TRBV4-1 to TRBJ2-5, with TRBD2 as a possible D gene (6 bases). The CDR3 is 14 amino acids. Germline V gene data show CDR1 as MGHRA and CDR2 as YSYEKL. The V and J ends lost 1 base and 6 bases respectively, with 12 bases between them. This chain's CDR3 is CASSQVGGKKTQYF. The CDR3 nucleotides are TGCGCCAGCAGCCAAGTGGGCGGGAAAAAGACCCAGTACTTC.

The chain employs TRBV27 and TRBJ1-4; D is undetermined. The ends were cut back, 4 bases at V and 10 bases at J, with 4 bases in the middle. Germline CDR1 MNHEY, CDR2 SMNVEV (reference sequence). This CDR3 has 10 residues. CDR3 amino acids: CASSSRKLFF. CDR3 nucleotide sequence: TGTGCCAGCAGTTCCCGAAAACTGTTTTTT.

The chain uses TRBV6-5 and TRBJ1-2; 7 bases align to TRBD1. The CDR3 covers 13 residues. CDR1 is MNHEY and CDR2 is SVGAGI in the germline V gene. V shed 8 bases, J shed 3 bases, and the junction held 6 bases outside the gene matches. CDR3 loop: CASATGVDYGYTF. CDR3 coding DNA: TGTGCCAGCGCCACAGGGGTTGACTATGGCTACACCTTC.

The count of this clone is one. The gene calls are TRBV19 and TRBJ2-1, with TRBD1 as a possible D gene (5 bases). This CDR3 spans 15 amino acids. The germline gives CDR1 LNHDA, CDR2 SQIVND (reference sequence). Trimming shortened V by 5 bases and J by 0 bases, and 11 bases separated the two germline ends. CDR3 loop: CASSFGQSSYNEQFF. The CDR3 DNA sequence: TGTGCCAGTAGTTTCGGACAAAGCTCCTACAATGAGCAGTTCTTC.

Only a few counts were recorded for this clone. V and J are TRBV30 and TRBJ2-5, with 15 bases aligning to TRBD2. The CDR3 has 15 amino acids. Per the germline V gene, CDR1 is GTSNPN and CDR2 is SVGIG (reference sequence). V was pared by 0 bases and J by 4 bases, with 0 bases of the junction left unmatched. This chain's CDR3 is CAWSVGLAGGETQYF. For the CDR3, the DNA is TGTGCCTGGAGTGTGGGACTAGCGGGAGGAGAGACCCAGTACTTC.

The gene calls are TRBV6-1 and TRBJ2-1; 8 bases are a match to TRBD2. The germline V gene has CDR1 MNHNS and CDR2 SASEGT. There are 17 residues in the CDR3. V lost 4 bases, J lost 5 bases, and 13 bases stayed unmatched. In DNA, the CDR3 is TGTGCCAGCAGTGTCGGCAGGAGGCTAGCGGGCGACAATGAGCAGTTCTTC. Encoded protein: CASSVGRRLAGDNEQFF.

This chain links TRBV21-1 with TRBJ1-1. TRBV21-1 is marked as a pseudogene. The CDR3 is 15 amino acids. CDR3 amino acids: CASSRDSISNTEAFF. In DNA, the CDR3 is TGTGCCAGCAGTCGGGACTCAATATCGAACACTGAAGCTTTCTTT.

The genes are TRBV15 and TRBJ1-1; D remains ambiguous. Per germline, CDR1 LNHNV and CDR2 YYDKDF (reference sequence). The ends were cut back, 0 bases at V and 1 base at J, with 9 bases in the middle. CDR3 length equals 15 residues. The CDR3 loop reads CATSRDYSRNTEAFF. In DNA form, the CDR3 reads TGTGCCACCAGCAGAGATTACAGTAGGAACACTGAAGCTTTCTTT. Complete variable domain (other parts from reference TRBV15 and TRBJ1-1): DAMVIQNPRYQVTQFGKPVTLSCSQTLNHNVMYWYQQKSSQAPKLLFHYYDKDFNNEADTPDNFQSRRPNTSFCFLDIRSPGLGDTAMYLCATSRDYSRNTEAFFGQGTRLTVV.

The chain has TRBV6-5 and TRBJ2-7; 8 nucleotides agree with TRBD2. Germline V CDR1 and CDR2: MNHEY, SVGAGI. This CDR3 is built from 12 residues. Losses at the gene ends were 7 bases for V and 7 bases for J; bases not matched to a gene: 6. The CDR3 reads CASTSGGGEQYF. The DNA of the CDR3 is TGTGCCAGCACAAGCGGGGGCGGGGAGCAGTACTTC.

This chain joins TRBV4-2 and TRBJ2-7; 14 nucleotides align to TRBD2. Trimming removed 0 bases from V and 2 bases from J; junction bases left unmatched: 3. Germline-derived CDR1 and CDR2 are LGHNA and YNFKEQ. The CDR3 contains 17 residues. The CDR3 sequence is CASSQEGLAGVPYEQYV. The CDR3 DNA reads TGTGCCAGCAGCCAAGAGGGACTAGCGGGAGTCCCCTACGAGCAGTACGTC.

The rearrangement joins TRBV28 to TRBJ2-2; no clear D gene. The V end lost 1 base, the J end lost 4 bases, and 13 bases lay between the germline ends. The germline V gene has CDR1 MDHEN and CDR2 SYDVKM. CDR3 length equals 16 residues. The CDR3: CASSLLGSSGTGELFF. CDR3 DNA: TGTGCCAGCAGTTTATTAGGTAGCTCCGGCACCGGGGAGCTGTTTTTT.

The chain uses TRBV3-1 (or the pseudogene TRBV3-2) and TRBJ1-2, with TRBD1 as a possible D gene (6 bases). Germline-derived CDR1 and CDR2 are LGHDT and YNNKEL (reference sequence). The CDR3 is 15 residues long. Trimming took off 2 bases at V and 7 bases at J, with 17 bases between the two ends. CDR3 DNA: TGTGCCAGCAGCCAATTACACAGTCAGGGGAGTGGCTACACCTTC. Translating gives CASSQLHSQGSGYTF.

This sequence joins TRBV29-1 and TRBJ1-1, with D possibly matching TRBD1 (6 bases). Germline CDR1 SQVTM, CDR2 ANQGSEA. V lost 7 bases to trimming and J lost 4 bases, with 16 bases between them. This CDR3 contains 13 residues. The CDR3 here is CSARDTWSTEAFF. CDR3 bases: TGCAGCGCGCGGGACACCTGGAGCACTGAAGCTTTCTTT.

CDR3 DNA: TGTGCCAGCAGTGAAAGGACAGGGATACCTGAAGCTTTCTTT. This encodes CASSERTGIPEAFF. V is TRBV2 and J is TRBJ1-1; 8 bases line up with TRBD1. This CDR3 is built from 14 residues. Germline V gene sequence: CDR1 SNHLY, CDR2 FYNNEI. The V gene end was trimmed by 2 bases and the J gene end by 6 bases; junction bases not matched to a gene: 5. Full variable domain (missing parts from reference TRBV2 and TRBJ1-1): EPEVTQTPSHQVTQMGQEVILRCVPISNHLYFYWYRQILGQKVEFLVSFYNNEISEKSEIFDDQFSVERPDGSNFTLKIRSTKLEDSAMYFCASSERTGIPEAFFGQGTRLTVV.

CDR3 sequence reads: CASSKHVPGQGLNTEAFF. Here the CDR3 DNA reads TGTGCCAGCAGCAAACATGTCCCGGGACAGGGATTGAACACTGAAGCTTTCTTT. V gene TRBV9 combines with J gene TRBJ1-1; 9 nucleotides align to TRBD1. The CDR3 spans 18 residues. CDR1 and CDR2 from the germline V gene are SGDLS and YYNGEE. After removal of 4 bases from V and 0 bases from J, the junction contained 13 bases not matched to a gene. Full variable domain (remainder filled in from reference TRBV9 and TRBJ1-1): DSGVTQTPKHLITATGQRVTLRCSPRSGDLSVYWYQQSLDQGLQFLIQYYNGEERAKGNILERFSAQQFPDLHSELNLSSLELGDSALYFCASSKHVPGQGLNTEAFFGQGTRLTVV.

The rearrangement links TRBV29-1 to TRBJ2-5; no reliable D call. Trimming stripped 4 bases from V and 5 bases from J, with 8 bases between. Germline V gives CDR1 SQVTM, CDR2 ANQGSEA. The CDR3 runs to 11 residues. CDR3 coding DNA: TGCAGCGTTGGGAGTAGGGAGACCCAGTACTTC. It encodes CSVGSRETQYF.

The chain is built from TRBV19 and TRBJ1-3; D gene uncertain. Germline CDR1 LNHDA, CDR2 SQIVND (reference sequence). The CDR3 contains 17 residues. V gave up 3 bases and J gave up 0 bases, with 15 bases separating them. In DNA form, the CDR3 reads TGTGCCAGTAGTATTAATGTCAGGTCAACCTCTGGAAACACCATATATTTT. Protein: CASSINVRSTSGNTIYF.

The J gene is TRBJ1-1, the V gene TRBV10-3, with D possibly being TRBD1 (6 bases). The CDR3 sequence is 13 residues long. Per germline, CDR1 ENHRY and CDR2 SYGVKD. V lost 7 bases and J 1 base, leaving 10 bases between the germline ends. The CDR3, as DNA: TGTGCCATCACTGGACAGCCGAACACTGAAGCTTTCTTT. It encodes CAITGQPNTEAFF.

A single count supports this clone. The rearrangement links TRBV28 to TRBJ1-4; TRBD1 aligns across 11 bases. Germline V gene data show CDR1 as MDHEN and CDR2 as SYDVKM. The CDR3 has 15 residues. Trimming removed 6 bases from V and 5 bases from J; junction bases left unmatched: 5. CDR3 sequence: CASRGTGGRNEKLFF. The CDR3 nucleotides are TGTGCCAGCAGAGGGACAGGGGGTAGGAATGAAAAACTGTTTTTT.

CDR3 protein: CASTRGRIGNQPQHF. CDR3 nucleotides: TGTGCCAGTACCCGAGGCAGAATTGGCAATCAGCCCCAGCATTTT. The rearrangement joins TRBV19 to TRBJ1-5; D is unresolved. Germline CDR1 reads LNHDA; CDR2 reads SQIVND (reference sequence). V lost 7 bases, J lost 2 bases, and 15 bases lay in between. This CDR3 has 15 amino acids.

The chain combines TRBV4-1 with TRBJ1-5; D possibly corresponds to TRBD1 (6 bases). This CDR3 comprises 16 residues. V lost 0 bases, J lost 6 bases, and 15 bases lay in between. The germline V gene has CDR1 MGHRA and CDR2 YSYEKL. In DNA, the CDR3 is TGCGCCAGCAGCCAAGATCCAGCCGGGGGGCGTCAGCCCCAGCATTTT. Protein sequence: CASSQDPAGGRQPQHF.

V is TRBV2 and J is TRBJ2-5; 7 bases match TRBD2. CDR1 is SNHLY and CDR2 is FYNNEI in the germline V gene. V lost 2 bases and J lost 1; bases outside the gene matches: 4. This CDR3 is built from 15 residues. DNA for the CDR3: TGTGCCAGCAGTGAAACCGGGACTACCCAAGAGACCCAGTACTTC. Translated: CASSETGTTQETQYF.

This chain connects TRBV15 to TRBJ2-3; 7 bases are a match to TRBD2. The germline V gene encodes CDR1 LNHNV and CDR2 YYDKDF (reference sequence). With 0 bases clipped from V and 4 bases from J, the junction kept 7 bases outside the gene matches. The CDR3 runs to 16 residues. The DNA of the CDR3 is TGTGCCACCAGCAGAGAAGGTGGCGGGAGCGCAGATACGCAGTATTTT. It yields the protein CATSREGGGSADTQYF.

The rearrangement uses TRBV24-1 and TRBJ2-5; no firm D call. The CDR3 is 11 residues long. Trimming left V 7 bases short and J 1 base short, with 3 bases between. CDR1 KGHDR and CDR2 SFDVKD come from the germline V gene. As DNA, the CDR3 is TGTGCCACCAGCGGCCAAGAGACCCAGTACTTC. Its protein product is CATSGQETQYF.

This sequence joins TRBV6-5 and TRBJ1-3; 9 bases are a match to TRBD1. The germline V gene encodes CDR1 MNHEY and CDR2 SVGAGI. V was pared by 5 bases and J by 0 bases, with 2 bases of the junction left unmatched. This CDR3 comprises 15 residues. CDR3 bases: TGTGCCAGCAGTCGGACAGGGGACTCTGGAAACACCATATATTTT. Protein product: CASSRTGDSGNTIYF.

The chain has TRBV6-1 and TRBJ2-1; 8 positions match TRBD2. V was clipped by 2 bases and J by 3 bases; unmatched bases: 3. Looked up from germline, CDR1 is MNHNS and CDR2 is SASEGT. The CDR3 loop spans 15 amino acids. The CDR3 nucleotides read TGTGCCAGCAGTGAACAACTAGCGGTCTACAATGAGCAGTTCTTC. Its translation: CASSEQLAVYNEQFF.

The chain employs TRBV18 and TRBJ2-2; 8 bases agree with TRBD2. Germline assignment: CDR1 KGHSH and CDR2 LQKENI. The CDR3 consists of 16 residues. V trimming: 2 bases; J trimming: 0 bases; junction bases outside the gene matches: 2. In DNA form, the CDR3 reads TGTGCCAGCTCACCATATAGCGGGACGAACACCGGGGAGCTGTTTTTT. It specifies CASSPYSGTNTGELFF.

The chain couples TRBV2 to TRBJ1-4; no clear D. The CDR3 is made up of 16 amino acids. The V and J ends lost 6 bases and 9 bases respectively, with 23 bases between them. CDR1 and CDR2 (germline): SNHLY, FYNNEI. The CDR3 nucleotides are TGTGCCAGCAGAAAACTTGACACTTTTGTCCAACAAAAACTGTTTTTT. The encoded protein is CASRKLDTFVQQKLFF.

The chain combines TRBV19 with TRBJ2-1; possible D gene TRBD2, 5 bases. With 7 bases removed from V and 1 base from J, the gap between germline ends came to 17 bases. The CDR3 runs 16 residues. Germline V gene lookup returns CDR1 LNHDA and CDR2 SQIVND (reference sequence). The CDR3 is CASIRTATTSYNEQFF. The DNA for the CDR3 is TGTGCCAGTATTCGGACTGCCACAACATCCTACAATGAGCAGTTCTTC.

The chain couples TRBV2 to TRBJ1-5; D is perhaps TRBD1 (6 bases). The CDR3 runs to 15 residues. V lost 3 bases and J 6 bases, leaving 15 bases between the germline ends. Looked up from germline, CDR1 is SNHLY and CDR2 is FYNNEI. CDR3 in amino acids: CASSEGALGTQPQHF. The CDR3 DNA follows: TGTGCCAGCAGTGAGGGGGCTCTAGGGACTCAGCCCCAGCATTTT.